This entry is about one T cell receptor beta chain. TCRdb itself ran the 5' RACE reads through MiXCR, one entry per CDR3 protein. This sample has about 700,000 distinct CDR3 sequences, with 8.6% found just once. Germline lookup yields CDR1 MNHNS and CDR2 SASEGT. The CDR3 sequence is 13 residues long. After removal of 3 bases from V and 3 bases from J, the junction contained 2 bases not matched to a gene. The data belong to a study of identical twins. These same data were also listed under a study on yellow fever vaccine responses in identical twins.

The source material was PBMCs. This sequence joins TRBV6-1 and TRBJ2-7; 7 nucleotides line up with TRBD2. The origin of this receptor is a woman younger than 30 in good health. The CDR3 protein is CASSDRDYYEQYF. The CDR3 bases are TGTGCCAGCAGTGACCGGGACTACTACGAGCAGTACTTC.